This TCR beta chain was sequenced for a study of cytomegalovirus exposure and HLA in healthy donors (dated by TCRdb to the late 2010s). Context from the whole study: According to an earlier analysis of 550 to 750 of the donors, about 190 million T cells yielded 117 million unique TCR beta sequences and more than 250 Gb of sequence data. An early release covering 550 to 650 HLA-typed donors comprised about 300 gigabases of sequencing data and approximately 85 million unique TCR sequences. Among the approximately 400 genotyped donors, around 81% belonged to the genetic ancestry cluster associated with self-reported Caucasian donors. The study aimed to test whether signatures of past pathogen exposure could be identified by cataloging public T cell receptors. The study used immunosequencing to profile the T cell repertoires of hundreds of subjects and linked those repertoires to cytomegalovirus serostatus. In addition to the first cohort of 666 subjects, a separate validation cohort of some 120 different subjects was used. To predict cytomegalovirus infection status, the study brought together high-throughput TCR immunosequencing, statistical association of individual TCRs with disease status, and machine learning. A later analysis re-examined previously published TCR beta repertoires from just over 650 donors and added high-resolution HLA genotyping to investigate patterns of TCR occurrence. Rather than drawing on any new phenotypic data, the later analysis identified candidate immune exposures from TCR beta sequences and the way those sequences occurred across donors. To decide whether each TCR beta V gene segment behaved as functional or pseudogenic, an earlier analysis of some 540 of the donors relied on high-throughput TCR beta sequencing. Donor age, sex, ethnicity and CMV serostatus were collected together with the repertoire data. A later genetic analysis used genome-wide SNP genotypes for about three fifths of the 666 donors, treating that subset as a discovery cohort. Every discovery cohort repertoire had been produced on one sequencing platform. HLA typing included class I and class II loci at four-digit resolution. Typing coverage varied by locus: roughly 629-630 donors for A, B, C, DRB1 and DQB1; roughly 520 for DQA1; over 600 for DPA1; fewer than 480 for DPB1. Because of strong linkage in the cohort, four or five DR-DQ haplotypes were treated as single units for association and clustering. On average, around 200,000 unique TCR beta nucleotide sequences were sequenced per donor among a few hundred genotyped donors of the cohort, with roughly 18% of those sequences being non-productive. On the study overall, not on this receptor specifically: A later analysis found that HLA-associated TCR beta chains were more clonally expanded and had lower generation probabilities than equally common non-associated chains. Specific HLA alleles were associated with some 15,000 TCR beta sequences at a false discovery rate of 0.05 in a later analysis. The classifier was reported to diagnose cytomegalovirus status with high specificity and sensitivity in both the original and validation cohorts. A later genetic analysis associated a missense DCLRE1C variant with V-gene and J-gene trimming of TCR beta chains, and an independent cohort replicated the association. The authors suggested that the approach could potentially be generalized to other disease states and immunological phenotypes. When HLA alleles, especially DR and DQ, strongly co-occurred, attributing TCR associations to individual alleles was difficult. A group of highly shared sequence variants was considered likely to be a technical artifact of the sequencing pipeline. The earlier analysis of nearly 600 of the donors excluded 15 to 20 rarely observed V segments, including chromosome 9 orphons, because counts were too low. In this cohort, only TCR beta chains were sequenced, and detectable features were limited by the absence of alpha or paired-chain data. HLA typing was unavailable for some donors at each locus, so association tests used only the typed subset. For the cohort, immune exposure information was limited to CMV serostatus. According to a later analysis, parvovirus B19, influenza, CMV and Epstein-Barr virus appeared linked to several top co-occurrence clusters. In an earlier analysis of several hundred of the donors, most TCR beta V segments were observed in productive rearrangements about 90% or about 30% of the time, broadly matching IMGT annotations. Most CMV-associated TCR beta chains appeared to be HLA-restricted in a later analysis, and the HLA associations seemed to be driven largely by CMV exposure. In the study, some 160 TCR beta chains were listed as associated with cytomegalovirus. A few of the identified cytomegalovirus-associated TCR beta chains were confirmed in vitro to be specific for cytomegalovirus antigens. Roughly uniform sequencing depth across donors was assumed in presence/absence analyses, although this assumption may not hold. In a later analysis, TCR association rates were found to vary across HLA loci, with the most associated TCRs seen for DRB1 alleles and the fewest for HLA-C alleles. Correlated functional status among segregating V segments might be attributable to linkage disequilibrium, but an unknown experimental factor could not be ruled out. While some public TCRs were present in many individuals, most TCR sequences turned up only very rarely across donors. Because the 87-base-pair reads could not distinguish some IMGT-functional V segments, including TRBV6-2 and TRBV6-3, those segments were excluded. According to a later genetic analysis, donors in an Asian-associated ancestry cluster had fewer N-insertions in productive TCRs than the roughly 700-donor mean. A further reported finding was that TCR beta sequences accurately predicted the HLA-A and HLA-B alleles for most subjects in the first cohort.

About this clone itself: Its antigen remains undetermined. No much larger clone exists at a distance of one base, and base qualities are not known.

Library preparation employed the immunoSEQ multiplex PCR assay. The multiplex PCR relied on a mix of 60 forward primers for TCR Vbeta segments and 13 reverse primers for TCR Jbeta segments. The CDR3 region of rearranged TCR beta genes was amplified from genomic DNA by a multiplex PCR assay. The Illumina HiSeq System was used to sequence the amplified TCR beta libraries as 87-base-pair reads. The published analysis was carried out like this. A later analysis tallied about 77 million unique TCR beta chains across the 666 repertoires, and 10 million to 11 million of those chains were shared by two or more donors. Raw reads were error-corrected and collapsed into unique sequences with a nearest-neighbor algorithm that merged closely related sequences to remove PCR and sequencing errors. Alignment of CDR3 sequences to IMGT reference sequences was used to assign V, D and J gene segments. For a sequence to be retained, at least a six-nucleotide match to both a V gene segment and a J gene segment was required. Rearrangements were classified as productive when the CDR3 lacked stop codons and remained in frame with V and J, and all other rearrangements were classified as non-productive. CDR3 was defined by IMGT convention, running from the second conserved V-encoded cysteine to the conserved J-encoded phenylalanine. In an earlier analysis of more than 550 of the donors, sequences lacking an unambiguous match to a single V gene segment were excluded. An earlier analysis of just under 600 of the donors called V segments functional above 56.7% productive rearrangements and segregating when the between-donor standard deviation exceeded 5%. A statistical classification framework was built to diagnose cytomegalovirus status from the catalog of TCR beta chain sequences. In a later analysis, V and J genes were assigned by comparing TCR nucleotide sequences against IMGT/GENE-DB human TR gene sequences. A later analysis assigned CDR3 sequences and most-parsimonious VDJ recombination scenarios with the TCRdist pipeline. In a later analysis, each TCR beta chain was defined by its CDR3 amino acid sequence together with its V-gene family, and reads lacking a unique V-gene family were excluded. As a way to deal with suspected cross-contamination and a sequencing artifact, a later analysis dropped roughly 620 nucleotide sequences that were highly shared and had low generation probability. In a later analysis, a clonal expansion index was calculated for each public chain from normalized within-repertoire ranks of inferred template counts. A later analysis computed generation probabilities with a VDJ recombination model fitted to out-of-frame rearrangements, and checked the results against IGoR. In a later analysis, hypergeometric tests were used to score TCR-TCR, TCR-HLA and TCR-CMV co-occurrence, with a repertoire-size bias correction applied to TCR pairs. In a later analysis, false discovery rates were estimated by permuting HLA or CMV assignments 20 times. In a later analysis, co-occurring TCRs were grouped with DBSCAN, and TCRdist sequence similarity was added when clustering was performed within HLA-allele-positive subsets. Repertoires with fewer than 30,000 or more than 120,000 public chains, plus five repertoires with anomalous nucleotide sharing, were excluded from co-occurrence clustering. Entries here come from immuneACCESS through TCRdb and include only in-frame sequences with V and J called. Some clones fail to appear in such tables; in the studies checked, an unresolved V gene covers under half of the shortfall, and the cause of the remainder is unknown. The V and J calls and the clone size are those of that table, but D and trimming were determined from the DNA. The table for this sample lists more than 95,000 clones; 60% to 80% of them were counted only once. About 5% of the sample goes to the ten largest clones.

The cohort was made up of roughly 670 healthy bone marrow donors. At the time of sampling, every cohort member was nominally healthy, though immune exposures that went unrecorded were likely present. The donor was CMV seropositive and was included in the group of some 290 seropositive cohort members. Every donor gave a peripheral blood sample, and the peripheral blood mononuclear cells from that sample were used for TCR beta sequencing. Genomic DNA was extracted from the blood cell samples with the Qiagen DNeasy Blood Extraction Kit. Measured from the cysteine to the phenylalanine, the CDR3 is 11 residues long. The entry retains the CDR3 DNA only, 33 bases that are in frame from base 1. The junction carries 9 bases between V and J, which are trimmed by 4 bases and 5 bases respectively. For CDR1 and CDR2, the germline V gene (reference sequence) lists GTSNPN and SVGIG.

Sequenced sample: PBMCs. The TCR originated in a man in his forties or fifties in good health and CMV-seropositive. The V and J genes are TRBV30 and TRBJ2-7; TRBD1 is perhaps the D gene, given 6 matching bases. The bases read TGTGCCTGGAATGACAGGAACGAGCAGTACTTC. This gives the protein CAWNDRNEQYF.